The source of this T cell receptor beta chain is a study of blood T cell repertoires in COVID-19 (dated by TCRdb to 2020 to 2021). Broadly, across the study: The collaborator samples originated in the United States, Italy and Spain and spanned the acute and convalescent phases of COVID-19. Nearly every sample came with metadata listing a de-identified subject ID, COVID-19 status, age in years and sex. The material from the prospective study consisted of cDNA or gDNA derived from T cells, B-cell-depleted T cells, or PBMCs. Samples came from the ongoing ImmuneRACE study (first 160 participants) plus 1,254 subjects from 6 global collaborators. The repertoires were released in a freely available public database meant as a resource for research on the immune response to SARS-CoV-2. Where available, HLA class I and class II types were obtained from metadata supplied by the sample provider rather than from assay-based typing. Subjects who had been exposed to COVID-19, were actively infected with it, or had recovered from it provided the deeply sampled blood TCRbeta repertoires that made up the dataset. The paper as a whole reports these results and caveats: How much clinical and demographic metadata was included differed by source and by participant, and the metadata was provided uncurated.

In the prospective study, participants were about 18 to 95 years old, resided in about two dozen geographic areas of the United States, and were enrolled through a virtual design. To assign participants to cohorts, the prospective study relied on clinical history that participants themselves reported in a screening survey and a study questionnaire. Exposed participants had been in contact, within 2 weeks of entering the study, with a person who had a PCR-confirmed or clinician-diagnosed case of COVID-19. Each participant in the prospective study had whole blood, serum and a nasopharyngeal or oropharyngeal swab collected by mobile phlebotomists. Participants in the prospective study had the option to provide additional blood draws and questionnaires over a 2-month period. Before DNA extraction, prospective study blood samples were shipped either frozen or at room temperature. Reading from cysteine to phenylalanine, the CDR3 counts 14 amino acids. The entry retains the CDR3 DNA only, 42 bases that are in frame from base 1. CDR1 and CDR2 are read off the germline V gene as LGHNT and FRNRAP. Trimming costs V 4 bases and J 2 bases, and their ends lie 12 bases apart.

TCRbeta CDR3 regions were amplified from genomic DNA using the immunoSEQ Assay, a bias-controlled multiplex PCR. The authors' pipeline ran thus. The number of nucleated cells in each sample was estimated by amplification of reference gene primers within the assay. To quantify the absolute abundance of each unique TCRbeta CDR3 rearrangement, sequence reads were collapsed and filtered. Productive Simpson clonality was computed per sample as the square root of Simpson's diversity index over productive rearrangements. TCRdb took over this immuneACCESS table, retaining in-frame rearrangements with V and J assigned. Such tables are incomplete; in checked studies, under half of the missing clones stem from an unresolved V gene, and the remainder is unexplained. That table furnishes V, J and clone size, whereas the DNA furnished D and trimming. In this sample the table shows 300,000 to 450,000 clones, 88% of which occur a single time. The ten largest clones take up approximately 1% of the sample.

Remarks on this clone: Its antigen is not yet known. Base qualities are not recorded, but no much larger clone differs from it by a single base.

Sequenced material: PBMCs or T cells enriched from blood (not recorded which). The receptor chain draws on TRBV12-5 and TRBJ2-7; tentative D gene TRBD2, with 6 bases matching. The source of this sequence is a woman aged 25 to 39 who had been exposed to COVID-19. CDR3 loop: CASGYPPGAYEQYF. The sequenced DNA: TGTGCTAGTGGTTACCCCCCGGGAGCCTACGAGCAGTACTTC.